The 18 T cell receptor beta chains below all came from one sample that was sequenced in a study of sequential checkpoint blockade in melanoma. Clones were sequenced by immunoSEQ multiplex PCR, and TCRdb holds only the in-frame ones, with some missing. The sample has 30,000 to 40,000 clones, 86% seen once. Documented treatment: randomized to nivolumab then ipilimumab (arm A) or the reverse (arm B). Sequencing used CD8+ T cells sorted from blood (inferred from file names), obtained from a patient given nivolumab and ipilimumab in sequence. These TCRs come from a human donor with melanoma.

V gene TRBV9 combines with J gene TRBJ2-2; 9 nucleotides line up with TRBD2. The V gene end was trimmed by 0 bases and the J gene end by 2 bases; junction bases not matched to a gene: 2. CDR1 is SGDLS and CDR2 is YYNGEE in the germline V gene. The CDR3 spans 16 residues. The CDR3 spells CASSVGGRVNTGELFF. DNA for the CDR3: TGTGCCAGCAGCGTAGGCGGGAGGGTTAACACCGGGGAGCTGTTTTTT.

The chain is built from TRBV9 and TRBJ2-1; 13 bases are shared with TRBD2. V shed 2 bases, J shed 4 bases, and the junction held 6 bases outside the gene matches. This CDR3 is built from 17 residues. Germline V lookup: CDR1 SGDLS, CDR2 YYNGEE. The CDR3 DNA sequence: TGTGCCAGCAGCGTTTCCGGGACTAGCGGGAAGTACAATGAGCAGTTCTTC. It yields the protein CASSVSGTSGKYNEQFF.

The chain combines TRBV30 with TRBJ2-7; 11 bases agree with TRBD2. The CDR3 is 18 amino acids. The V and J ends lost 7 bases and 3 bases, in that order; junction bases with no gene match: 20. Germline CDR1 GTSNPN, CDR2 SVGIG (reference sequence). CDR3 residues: CASTLGTDAGTSGYEQYF. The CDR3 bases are TGTGCCTCGACCTTAGGGACAGACGCCGGGACTAGCGGCTACGAGCAGTACTTC.

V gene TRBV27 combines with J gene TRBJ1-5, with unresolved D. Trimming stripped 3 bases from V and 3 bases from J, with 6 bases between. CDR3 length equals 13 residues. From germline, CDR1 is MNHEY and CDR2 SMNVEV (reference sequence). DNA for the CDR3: TGTGCCAGCAGTTTGGCCACCAATCAGCCCCAGCATTTT. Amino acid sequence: CASSLATNQPQHF.

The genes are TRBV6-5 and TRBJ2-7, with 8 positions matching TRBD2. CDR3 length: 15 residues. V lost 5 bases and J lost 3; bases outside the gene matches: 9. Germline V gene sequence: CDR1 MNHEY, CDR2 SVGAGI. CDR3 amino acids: CASSGTGLVLYEQYF. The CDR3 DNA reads TGTGCCAGCAGTGGGACGGGACTAGTCCTCTACGAGCAGTACTTC.

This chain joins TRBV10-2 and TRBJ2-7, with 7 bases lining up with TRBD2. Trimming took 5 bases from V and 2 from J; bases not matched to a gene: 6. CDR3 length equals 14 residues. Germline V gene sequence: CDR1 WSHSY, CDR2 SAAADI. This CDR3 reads CASSRGTMPYEQYV. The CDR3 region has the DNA TGCGCCAGCAGTCGGGGGACTATGCCCTACGAGCAGTACGTC.

The CDR3 region has the DNA TGTGCCAGCAGAGGGGCGGGCACAGATACGCAGTATTTT. Translation: CASRGAGTDTQYF. The V call is TRBV7-3, the J call TRBJ2-3, with D maybe TRBD1 (5 bases). CDR1 SGHTA and CDR2 FQGTGA come from the germline V gene. The CDR3 is made up of 13 amino acids. The V gene lost 6 bases and the J gene lost 1 base, with 8 bases spanning the gap.

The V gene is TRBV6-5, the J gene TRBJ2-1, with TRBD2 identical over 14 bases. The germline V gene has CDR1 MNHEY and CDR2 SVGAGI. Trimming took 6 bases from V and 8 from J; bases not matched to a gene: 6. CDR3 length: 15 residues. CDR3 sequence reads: CASSPETSGRDEQFF. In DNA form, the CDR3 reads TGTGCCAGCAGCCCGGAGACTAGCGGGAGGGATGAGCAGTTCTTC.

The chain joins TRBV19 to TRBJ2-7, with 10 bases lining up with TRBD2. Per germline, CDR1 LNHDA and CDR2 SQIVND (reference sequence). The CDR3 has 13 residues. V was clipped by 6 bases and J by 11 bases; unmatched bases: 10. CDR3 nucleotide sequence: TGTGCCAGTAGCCCATTCCCTAGCGGGAGAGAGTACTTC. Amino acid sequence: CASSPFPSGREYF.

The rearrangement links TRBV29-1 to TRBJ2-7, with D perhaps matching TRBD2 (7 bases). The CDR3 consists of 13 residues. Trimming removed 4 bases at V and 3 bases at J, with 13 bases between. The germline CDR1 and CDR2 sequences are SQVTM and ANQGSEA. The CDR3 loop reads CSVVGGRSYEQYF. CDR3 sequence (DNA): TGCAGCGTTGTGGGGGGGCGCAGCTACGAGCAGTACTTC.

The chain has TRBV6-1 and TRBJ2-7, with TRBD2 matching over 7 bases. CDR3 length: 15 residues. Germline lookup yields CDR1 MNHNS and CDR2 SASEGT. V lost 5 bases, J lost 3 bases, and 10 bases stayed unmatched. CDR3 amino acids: CASSSPAGTIYEQYV. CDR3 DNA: TGTGCCAGCAGTTCCCCCGCCGGGACTATCTACGAGCAGTACGTC.

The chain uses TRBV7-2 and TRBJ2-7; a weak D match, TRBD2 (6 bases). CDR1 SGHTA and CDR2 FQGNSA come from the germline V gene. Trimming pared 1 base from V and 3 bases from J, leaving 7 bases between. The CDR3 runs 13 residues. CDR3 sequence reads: CASSLGGVYEQYF. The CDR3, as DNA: TGTGCCAGCAGCTTAGGCGGGGTCTACGAGCAGTACTTC.

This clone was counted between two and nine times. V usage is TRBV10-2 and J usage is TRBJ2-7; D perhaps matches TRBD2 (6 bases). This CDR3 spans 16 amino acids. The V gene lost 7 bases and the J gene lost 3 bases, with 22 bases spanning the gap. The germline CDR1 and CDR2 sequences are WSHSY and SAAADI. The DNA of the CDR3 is TGCGCCAGCACTCCACGACCTGGTGGAGGGGTCTACGAGCAGTACTTC. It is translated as CASTPRPGGGVYEQYF.

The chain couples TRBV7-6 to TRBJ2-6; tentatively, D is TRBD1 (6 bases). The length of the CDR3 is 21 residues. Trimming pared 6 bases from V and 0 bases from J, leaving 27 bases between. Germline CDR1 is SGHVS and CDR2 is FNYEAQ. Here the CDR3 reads CASSPIGDTGKWVSGANVLTF. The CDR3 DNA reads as TGTGCCAGCAGTCCTATCGGGGACACTGGAAAATGGGTCTCTGGGGCCAACGTCCTGACTTTC.

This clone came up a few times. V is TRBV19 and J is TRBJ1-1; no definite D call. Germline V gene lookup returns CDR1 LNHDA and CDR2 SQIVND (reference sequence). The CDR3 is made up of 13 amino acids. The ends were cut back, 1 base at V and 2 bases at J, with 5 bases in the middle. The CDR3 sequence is CASSIGGNTEAFF. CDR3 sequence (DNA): TGTGCCAGTAGTATAGGCGGAAACACTGAAGCTTTCTTT.

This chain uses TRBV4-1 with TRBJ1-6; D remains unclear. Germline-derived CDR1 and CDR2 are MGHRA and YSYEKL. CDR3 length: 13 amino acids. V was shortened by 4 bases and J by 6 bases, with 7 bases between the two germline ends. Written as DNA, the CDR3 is TGCGCCAGCAGCCCCCCGGGTAATTCACCCCTCCACTTT. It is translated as CASSPPGNSPLHF.

The CDR3: CASSSETGARGNTEAFF. The CDR3 bases are TGTGCCAGCAGCTCAGAGACAGGGGCGCGGGGGAACACTGAAGCTTTCTTT. This chain joins TRBV7-2 and TRBJ1-1; TRBD1 matches at 8 bases. The CDR3 loop spans 17 amino acids. The junction had 11 bases not matched to a gene; V was cut back by 4 bases and J by 1 base. CDR1 is SGHTA, CDR2 FQGNSA, per germline.

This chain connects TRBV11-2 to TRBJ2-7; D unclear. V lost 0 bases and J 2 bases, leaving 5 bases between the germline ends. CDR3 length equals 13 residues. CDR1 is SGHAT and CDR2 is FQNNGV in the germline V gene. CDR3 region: CASSLDSTYEQYF. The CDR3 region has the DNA TGTGCCAGCAGCTTAGATAGTACCTACGAGCAGTACTTC.